This passage covers 10 T cell receptor beta chains from one sample sequenced in a study of cytomegalovirus exposure and HLA in healthy donors. The study ran its PCR with 60 Vbeta and 13 Jbeta primers. Data came from immunoSEQ multiplex PCR; TCRdb stores just in-frame clones and leaves some out. The repertoire includes roughly 120,000 clones, approximately 80% of them detected once, and about 2.4% sits in the top ten. Sequencing was carried out using PBMCs. The source is a woman in her thirties or forties in good health and CMV-seronegative.

The chain has TRBV4-1 and TRBJ2-1; 10 bases map to TRBD2. CDR1 is MGHRA, CDR2 YSYEKL, per germline. CDR3 length: 17 amino acids. The V and J ends lost 3 bases and 7 bases, in that order; junction bases with no gene match: 12. This chain's CDR3 is CASSHLPGLAGENEQFF. For the CDR3, the DNA is TGCGCCAGCAGCCACCTACCGGGCCTAGCGGGAGAAAATGAGCAGTTCTTC.

In this sample, this clone turned up a few times. The gene calls are TRBV10-3 and TRBJ1-1; 9 nucleotides match TRBD1. CDR1 is ENHRY and CDR2 is SYGVKD in the germline V gene. The CDR3 runs 13 residues. J was trimmed by 3 bases and V by 10 bases; bases with no gene match: 6. The CDR3 nucleotides read TGTGCCAGTAGACAGGGGGGAGACACTGAAGCTTTCTTT. Amino acid sequence: CASRQGGDTEAFF.

The chain uses TRBV5-1 and TRBJ2-5; D perhaps matches TRBD1 (6 bases). The CDR3 extends over 13 amino acids. V gave up 6 bases and J gave up 3 bases, with 12 bases separating them. CDR1 and CDR2 from the germline V gene are SGHRS and YFSETQ. CDR3 bases: TGCGCCAGCAACAGGGCAGCGGAAGAGACCCAGTACTTC. This gives the protein CASNRAAEETQYF.

V is TRBV7-9 and J is TRBJ2-5, with 9 bases aligning to TRBD1. Germline values: CDR1 SEHNR, CDR2 FQNEAQ (reference sequence). The length of the CDR3 is 15 residues. Trimming took 0 bases from V and 6 from J; bases not matched to a gene: 5. CDR3 nucleotides: TGTGCCAGCAGCTTAGCGGAACAGGGGGCGAAGACCCAGTACTTC. This translates into CASSLAEQGAKTQYF.

The J gene is TRBJ2-2, the V gene TRBV6-4; D might be TRBD2 (5 bases). Germline CDR1 reads MRHNA; CDR2 reads SNTAGT. V was trimmed by 6 bases and J by 6 bases, leaving 17 bases between them. This CDR3 has 15 residues. The DNA for the CDR3 is TGTGCCAGCAGCCATTCCGCTAGCTCCCCCGGGGAGCTGTTTTTT. Protein product: CASSHSASSPGELFF.

This clone was picked up a small number of times. The chain has TRBV4-1 and TRBJ2-5; 11 nucleotides line up with TRBD1. Looked up from germline, CDR1 is MGHRA and CDR2 is YSYEKL. Trimming cost V 4 bases and J 3 bases; bases outside gene matches: 1. The length of the CDR3 is 14 residues. The CDR3 nucleotides are TGCGCCAGCAGCCGGACAGGGGGCGAAGAGACCCAGTACTTC. Translated: CASSRTGGEETQYF.

J is TRBJ2-1 and V is TRBV5-1; TRBD2 might be the D (7 bases). CDR3 length: 14 amino acids. V lost 7 bases and J lost 5, with 16 bases in between. CDR1 and CDR2 from the germline V gene are SGHRS and YFSETQ. The CDR3 sequence is CASEGGGLHNEQFF. In DNA form, the CDR3 reads TGCGCCAGCGAAGGGGGGGGGCTCCACAATGAGCAGTTCTTC.

The V call is TRBV30, the J call TRBJ1-1; 9 positions agree with TRBD1. This CDR3 region has 16 residues. CDR1 GTSNPN and CDR2 SVGIG come from the germline V gene (reference sequence). Germline trimming cut 2 bases from V and 6 bases from J; bases unmatched to any gene: 13. In DNA form, the CDR3 reads TGTGCCTGGAGTCGTTCTCGTGGACAGGGGTTTTCTGAAGCTTTCTTT. Amino acid sequence: CAWSRSRGQGFSEAFF.

The V gene is TRBV27, the J gene TRBJ1-5, with D perhaps TRBD1 (6 bases). In germline, CDR1 is MNHEY, CDR2 SMNVEV (reference sequence). The CDR3 consists of 15 residues. V gave up 3 bases and J gave up 3 bases, with 12 bases separating them. The CDR3 here is CASSFAQGFNQPQHF. The DNA of the CDR3 is TGTGCCAGCAGTTTCGCACAGGGTTTCAATCAGCCCCAGCATTTT.

V and J are TRBV18 and TRBJ1-2, with 9 bases fitting TRBD1. Per the germline V gene, CDR1 is KGHSH and CDR2 is LQKENI. The CDR3 has 14 amino acids. V lost 3 bases to trimming and J lost 4 bases; unmatched junction nucleotides: 3. The CDR3 is CASSPGDRAYGYTF. As DNA, the CDR3 is TGTGCCAGCTCACCGGGGGACAGGGCCTATGGCTACACCTTC.